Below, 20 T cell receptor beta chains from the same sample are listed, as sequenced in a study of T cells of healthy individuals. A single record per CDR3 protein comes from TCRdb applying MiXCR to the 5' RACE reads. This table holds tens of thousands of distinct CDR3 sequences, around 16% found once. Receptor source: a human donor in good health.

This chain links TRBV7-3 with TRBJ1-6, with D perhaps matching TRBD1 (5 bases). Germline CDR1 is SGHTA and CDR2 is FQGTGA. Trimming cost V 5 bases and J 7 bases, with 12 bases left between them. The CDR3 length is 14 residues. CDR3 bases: TGTGCCAGCAGCCCCGCTGGGGCCAATTCACCCCTCCACTTT. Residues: CASSPAGANSPLHF.

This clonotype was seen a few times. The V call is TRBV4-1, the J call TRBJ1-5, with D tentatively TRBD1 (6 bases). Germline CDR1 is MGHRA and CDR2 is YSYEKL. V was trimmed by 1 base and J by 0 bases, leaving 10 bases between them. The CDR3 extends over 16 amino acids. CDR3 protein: CASSQGGANSNQPQHF. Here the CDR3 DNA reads TGCGCCAGCAGCCAAGGGGGGGCAAATAGCAATCAGCCCCAGCATTTT.

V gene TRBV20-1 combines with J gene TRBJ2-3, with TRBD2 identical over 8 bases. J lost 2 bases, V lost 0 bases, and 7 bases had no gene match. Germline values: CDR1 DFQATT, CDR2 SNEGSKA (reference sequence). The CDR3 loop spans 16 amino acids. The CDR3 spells CSARDPGGGDTDTQYF. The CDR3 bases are TGCAGTGCTAGAGATCCGGGGGGGGGCGACACAGATACGCAGTATTTT.

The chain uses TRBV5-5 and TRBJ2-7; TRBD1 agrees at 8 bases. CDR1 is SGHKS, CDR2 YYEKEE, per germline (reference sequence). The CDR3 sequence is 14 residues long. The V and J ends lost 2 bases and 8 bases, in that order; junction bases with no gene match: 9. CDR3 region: CASSFGGQATQQYF. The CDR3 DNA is TGTGCCAGCAGCTTTGGGGGACAGGCAACGCAGCAGTACTTC.

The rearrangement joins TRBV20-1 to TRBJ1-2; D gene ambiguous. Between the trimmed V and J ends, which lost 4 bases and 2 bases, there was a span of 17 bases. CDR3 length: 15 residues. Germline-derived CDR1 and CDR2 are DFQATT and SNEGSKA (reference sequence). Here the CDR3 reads CSATRPGGRNYGYTF. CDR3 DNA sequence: TGCAGTGCTACAAGGCCCGGCGGAAGGAACTATGGCTACACCTTC.

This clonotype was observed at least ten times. The CDR3 nucleotides are TGTGCCAGCAGCCGACGGGAGACGTTAGATACGCAGTATTTT. Protein product: CASSRRETLDTQYF. The genes are TRBV3-1 and TRBJ2-3, with a possible D match to TRBD2 (6 bases). The CDR3 is 14 amino acids. CDR1 and CDR2 from the germline V gene are LGHDT and YNNKEL (reference sequence). V was shortened by 4 bases and J by 5 bases, with 13 bases between the two germline ends.

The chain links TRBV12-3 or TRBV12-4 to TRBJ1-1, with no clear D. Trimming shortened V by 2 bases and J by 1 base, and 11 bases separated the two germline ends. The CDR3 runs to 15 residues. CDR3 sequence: CASSLQVVKNTEAFF. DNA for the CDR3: TGTGCCAGCAGTTTACAGGTCGTCAAGAACACTGAAGCTTTCTTT.

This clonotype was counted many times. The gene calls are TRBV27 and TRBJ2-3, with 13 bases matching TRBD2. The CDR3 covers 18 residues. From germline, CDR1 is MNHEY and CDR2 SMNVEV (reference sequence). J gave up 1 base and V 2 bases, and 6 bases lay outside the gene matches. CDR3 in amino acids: CASSLGLAGARRTDTQYF. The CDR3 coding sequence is TGTGCCAGCAGTTTAGGACTAGCGGGGGCCAGACGCACAGATACGCAGTATTTT.

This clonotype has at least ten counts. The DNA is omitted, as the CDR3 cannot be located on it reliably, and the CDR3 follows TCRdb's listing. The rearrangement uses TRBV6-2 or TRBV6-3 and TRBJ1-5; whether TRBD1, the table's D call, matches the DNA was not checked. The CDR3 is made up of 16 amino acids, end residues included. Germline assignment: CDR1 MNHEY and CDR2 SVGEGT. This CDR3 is CASSSSDRGSNQPQHF.

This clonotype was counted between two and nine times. CDR3 in DNA: TGTGCCAGCAGCCAAGAGAGAAGCAATGAGCAGTTCTTC. The encoded protein is CASSQERSNEQFF. The V gene is TRBV4-2, the J gene TRBJ2-1; D unresolved. The CDR3 has 13 residues. Germline values: CDR1 LGHNA, CDR2 YNFKEQ. Trimming left V 0 bases short and J 6 bases short, with 6 bases between.

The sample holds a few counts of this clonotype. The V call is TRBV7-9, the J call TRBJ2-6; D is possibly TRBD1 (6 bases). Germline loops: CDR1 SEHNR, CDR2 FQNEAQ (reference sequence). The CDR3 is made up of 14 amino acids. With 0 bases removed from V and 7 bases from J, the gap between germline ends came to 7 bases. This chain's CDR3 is CASSLAQGANVLTF. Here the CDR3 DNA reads TGTGCCAGCAGCTTAGCACAGGGAGCCAACGTCCTGACTTTC.

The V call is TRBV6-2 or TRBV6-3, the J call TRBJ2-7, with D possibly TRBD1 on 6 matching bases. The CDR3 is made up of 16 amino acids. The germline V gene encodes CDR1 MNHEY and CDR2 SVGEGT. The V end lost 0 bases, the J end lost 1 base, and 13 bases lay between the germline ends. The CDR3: CASSYSRTEHSYEQYF. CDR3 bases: TGTGCCAGCAGTTACTCTCGGACAGAGCATTCCTACGAGCAGTACTTC.

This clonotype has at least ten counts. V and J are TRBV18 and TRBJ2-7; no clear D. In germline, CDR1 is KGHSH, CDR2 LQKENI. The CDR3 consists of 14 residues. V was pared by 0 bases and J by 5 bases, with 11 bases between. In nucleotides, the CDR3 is TGTGCCAGCTCACCACCGACGGGTGTTAACGAGCAGTACTTC. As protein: CASSPPTGVNEQYF.

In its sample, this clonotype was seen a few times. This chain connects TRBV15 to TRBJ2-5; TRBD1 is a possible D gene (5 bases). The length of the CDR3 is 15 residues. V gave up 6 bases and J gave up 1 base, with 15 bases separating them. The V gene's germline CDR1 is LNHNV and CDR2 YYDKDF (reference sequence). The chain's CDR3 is CATSTPYRSQETQYF. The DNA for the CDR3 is TGTGCCACCAGTACCCCTTACAGGAGCCAAGAGACCCAGTACTTC.

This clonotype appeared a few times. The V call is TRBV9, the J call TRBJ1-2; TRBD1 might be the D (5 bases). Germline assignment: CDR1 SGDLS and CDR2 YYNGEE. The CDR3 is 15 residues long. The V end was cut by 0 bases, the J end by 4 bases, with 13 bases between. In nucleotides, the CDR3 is TGTGCCAGCAGCGTAGACTATGGGGCGTCCTATGGCTACACCTTC. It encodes CASSVDYGASYGYTF.

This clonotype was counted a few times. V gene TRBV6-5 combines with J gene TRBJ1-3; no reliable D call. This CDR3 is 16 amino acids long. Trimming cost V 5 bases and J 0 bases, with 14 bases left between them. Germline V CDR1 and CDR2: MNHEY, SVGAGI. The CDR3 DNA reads TGTGCCAGCAGTATTGGCCGACTCTTCTCTGGAAACACCATATATTTT. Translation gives CASSIGRLFSGNTIYF.

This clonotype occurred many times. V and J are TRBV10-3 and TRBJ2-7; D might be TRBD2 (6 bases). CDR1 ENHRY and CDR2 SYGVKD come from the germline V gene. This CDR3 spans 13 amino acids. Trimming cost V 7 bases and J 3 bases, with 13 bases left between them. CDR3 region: CAITGGRSYEQYF. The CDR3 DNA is TGTGCCATCACTGGAGGGAGAAGCTACGAGCAGTACTTC.

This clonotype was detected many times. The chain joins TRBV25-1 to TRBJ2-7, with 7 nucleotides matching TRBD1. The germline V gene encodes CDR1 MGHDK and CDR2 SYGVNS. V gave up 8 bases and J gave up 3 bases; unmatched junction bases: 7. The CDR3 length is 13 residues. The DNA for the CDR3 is TGTGCCAGCGCGCATCGACAGGGCTACGAGCAGTACTTC. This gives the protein CASAHRQGYEQYF.

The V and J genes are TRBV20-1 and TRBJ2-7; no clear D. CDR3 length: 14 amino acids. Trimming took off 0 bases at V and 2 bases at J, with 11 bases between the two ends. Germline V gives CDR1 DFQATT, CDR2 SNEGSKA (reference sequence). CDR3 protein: CSARDRGSPYEQYF. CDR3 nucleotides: TGCAGTGCTAGAGATCGAGGCAGCCCCTACGAGCAGTACTTC.

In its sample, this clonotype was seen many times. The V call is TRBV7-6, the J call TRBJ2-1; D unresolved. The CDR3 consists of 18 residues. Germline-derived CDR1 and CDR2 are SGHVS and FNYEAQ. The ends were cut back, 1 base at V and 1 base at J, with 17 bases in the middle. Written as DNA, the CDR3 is TGTGCCAGCAGCTTAGGAGAGACATCCCGACGGTCCTACAATGAGCAGTTCTTC. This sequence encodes CASSLGETSRRSYNEQFF.